This T cell receptor beta chain was captured in a study of cytomegalovirus exposure and HLA in healthy donors. Whole-study results and caveats: An Asian-associated ancestry cluster reportedly showed fewer N-insertions than the approximately 690-donor mean in a later analysis.

The PCR used 60 Vbeta and 13 Jbeta primers. Sequenced by immunoSEQ multiplex PCR; TCRdb stores in-frame clones only, minus some. Here the sample spans about 210,000 clones, 81% being singletons. This clone was counted a single time. What it binds is unknown. CDR1 is LGHNA, CDR2 YNFKEQ, per germline. Trimming took 1 base from V and 3 from J; bases not matched to a gene: 10. This CDR3 is 17 amino acids long. Donors were nominally healthy when sampled, though unrecorded immune exposures were likely. The chain joins TRBV4-2 to TRBJ2-7; 9 positions match TRBD2. The sample taken for sequencing was PBMCs. The TCR originated in a middle-aged man in good health and CMV-seropositive. In DNA, the CDR3 is TGTGCCAGCAGCCAAGCCCCGCTGACTAGCGGAGACTACGAGCAGTACTTC. Residues: CASSQAPLTSGDYEQYF.